This TCR beta chain was captured in a study of shared clonotypes between healthy human individuals. The ends lost 4 bases at V and 3 bases at J; junction bases unmatched: 9. In germline, CDR1 is LNHDA, CDR2 SQIVND (reference sequence). The length of the CDR3 is 16 residues. TCRdb's copy holds only in-frame clones and misses some; the assay was immunoSEQ multiplex PCR. The sample yields about 490,000 clones, 79% seen once. V gene TRBV19 combines with J gene TRBJ2-1; TRBD2 matches 7 bases. The TCR sequence derives from a woman aged 40 to 50 in good health. Some clones in this sample may be carry-over from other donors' samples. The material sequenced was PBMCs. The CDR3 DNA reads as TGTGCCAGTAGTACCCCAGCGGGGACCGTCTACAATGAGCAGTTCTTC. It encodes CASSTPAGTVYNEQFF. The variable domain in full, with the rest retrieved from reference TRBV19 and TRBJ2-1, is DGGITQSPKYLFRKEGQNVTLSCEQNLNHDAMYWYRQDPGQGLRLIYYSQIVNDFQKGDIAEGYSVSREKKESFPLTVTSAQKNPTAFYLCASSTPAGTVYNEQFFGPGTRLTVL.